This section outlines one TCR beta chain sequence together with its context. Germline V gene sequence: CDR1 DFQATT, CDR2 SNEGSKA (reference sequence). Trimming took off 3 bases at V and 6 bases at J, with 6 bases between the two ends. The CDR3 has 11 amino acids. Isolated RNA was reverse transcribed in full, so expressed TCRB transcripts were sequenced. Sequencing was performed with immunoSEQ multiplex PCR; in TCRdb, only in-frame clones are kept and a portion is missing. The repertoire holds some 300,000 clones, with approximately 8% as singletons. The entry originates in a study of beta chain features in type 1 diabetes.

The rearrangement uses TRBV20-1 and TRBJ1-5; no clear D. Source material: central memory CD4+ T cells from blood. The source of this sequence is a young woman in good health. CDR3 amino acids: CSASPGQPQHF. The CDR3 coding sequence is TGCAGTGCTAGCCCCGGTCAGCCCCAGCATTTT.